These T cell receptor beta chains were read from a single sample in a study of blood T cell repertoires in COVID-19. The method was immunoSEQ multiplex PCR; TCRdb's version includes in-frame clones alone and lacks a portion of them. The sample records roughly 250,000 clones, 86% being singletons. The sequencing sample was made of PBMCs or T cells enriched from blood (not recorded which). Source of these receptors: a woman between 50 and 59 years old who had recovered from COVID-19. Both conserved end residues are part of each CDR3. A D gene is named only where the DNA matches it firmly. Clone sizes are given selectively: once, few, many, or a class where the clone is expanded.

CDR3 DNA: TGTGCCAGCAGTTTTGTACGGCGTAGCATAGGTTATGGCTACACCTTC
CDR3 protein: CASSFVRRSIGYGYTF
J gene: TRBJ1-2
D gene: NA
clone size: NA
V gene: TRBV27

CDR3 DNA: TGTGCTAGCAGCTTGAGCAGGGGGCTCCAAGAGACCCAGTACTTC
CDR3 protein: CASSLSRGLQETQYF
J gene: TRBJ2-5
D gene: TRBD1
clone size: NA
V gene: TRBV7-7

CDR3 DNA: TGCGCCAGCAGCCAAGTTAGCGGGGGGCCCTCCTACAATGAGCAGTTCTTC
CDR3 protein: CASSQVSGGPSYNEQFF
J gene: TRBJ2-1
D gene: TRBD2
clone size: NA
V gene: TRBV4-1

CDR3 DNA: TGTGCCAGCAGGCAGGGAGGGGTCACCGGGGAGCTGTTTTTT
CDR3 protein: CASRQGGVTGELFF
J gene: TRBJ2-2
D gene: TRBD2
clone size: NA
V gene: TRBV9

CDR3 DNA: TGTGCCAGCAGTTTGGCGGTCAGTACCAGCTCCTATAATTCACCCCTCCACTTT
CDR3 protein: CASSLAVSTSSYNSPLHF
J gene: TRBJ1-6
D gene: NA
clone size: few
V gene: TRBV28

CDR3 DNA: TGCGCCAGCAGCCCAGGAGTTGGCGGGCGCACCGGGGAGCTGTTTTTT
CDR3 protein: CASSPGVGGRTGELFF
J gene: TRBJ2-2
D gene: NA
clone size: NA
V gene: TRBV4-1

CDR3 DNA: TGCAGCGTCCAAACAGGGATTAGCTCCTACGAGCAGTACTTC
CDR3 protein: CSVQTGISSYEQYF
J gene: TRBJ2-7
D gene: NA
clone size: NA
V gene: TRBV29-1

CDR3 DNA: TGCGCCAGCAGCCCCTTGGACATTTCCAAAAACATTCAGTACTTC
CDR3 protein: CASSPLDISKNIQYF
J gene: TRBJ2-4
D gene: NA
clone size: NA
V gene: TRBV4-1

CDR3 DNA: TGTGCCAGCAGTTCCCTAAGGGCGGAGGGATCAGATACGCAGTATTTT
CDR3 protein: CASSSLRAEGSDTQYF
J gene: TRBJ2-3
D gene: NA
clone size: NA
V gene: TRBV6-5

CDR3 DNA: TGTGCCAGCAGCCCGGGACAGGGCCGTTACACCTTC
CDR3 protein: CASSPGQGRYTF
J gene: TRBJ1-2
D gene: TRBD1
clone size: NA
V gene: TRBV6-5

CDR3 DNA: TGTGCCAGCAGTTACAGGCGCCGAGGCACTGAAGCTTTCTTT
CDR3 protein: CASSYRRRGTEAFF
J gene: TRBJ1-1
D gene: NA
clone size: NA
V gene: TRBV28

CDR3 DNA: TGTTCCCAGAGGGGGACTAGCGGAGGAGGGAGTGAGCAGTTCTTC
CDR3 protein: CSQRGTSGGGSEQFF
J gene: TRBJ2-1
D gene: TRBD2
clone size: NA
V gene: TRBV7-2

CDR3 DNA: TGTGCCAGCAGCTTGGGACAGAGTGAAGCTTTCTTT
CDR3 protein: CASSLGQSEAFF
J gene: TRBJ1-1
D gene: TRBD1
clone size: NA
V gene: TRBV7-3

CDR3 DNA: TGTGCCAGCACGGGACTAGCGGGAGGGATGGAGACCCAGTACTTC
CDR3 protein: CASTGLAGGMETQYF
J gene: TRBJ2-5
D gene: TRBD2
clone size: NA
V gene: TRBV7-2

CDR3 DNA: TGTGCCAGCAGCTTAAACAGCCCCCACGAGCAGTACTTC
CDR3 protein: CASSLNSPHEQYF
J gene: TRBJ2-7
D gene: NA
clone size: NA
V gene: TRBV7-2

CDR3 DNA: TGTGCCAGCAGCCTAGGGACAGGGATTGGTGGAGCTTTCTTT
CDR3 protein: CASSLGTGIGGAFF
J gene: TRBJ1-1
D gene: TRBD1
clone size: NA
V gene: TRBV7-2

CDR3 DNA: TGTGCCACCGGGACAGGGGTCCACGAGCAGTACTTC
CDR3 protein: CATGTGVHEQYF
J gene: TRBJ2-7
D gene: TRBD1
clone size: NA
V gene: TRBV7-3

CDR3 DNA: TGTGCCACCAGCAGAGATAAGGCTAGTCAAGAGACCCAGTACTTC
CDR3 protein: CATSRDKASQETQYF
J gene: TRBJ2-5
D gene: NA
clone size: once
V gene: TRBV15

CDR3 DNA: TGTGCCAGCAGACCCGACAGGGTGGGGTCCGGGGAGCTGTTTTTT
CDR3 protein: CASRPDRVGSGELFF
J gene: TRBJ2-2
D gene: TRBD1
clone size: NA
V gene: TRBV28

CDR3 DNA: TGTGCCAGCAAACCGGACAGGGGGCTTCAGCCCCAGCATTTT
CDR3 protein: CASKPDRGLQPQHF
J gene: TRBJ1-5
D gene: TRBD1
clone size: NA
V gene: TRBV6-5

CDR3 DNA: TGTGCCAGCAGTGAAATGGCTAGCGGGGTTGAGCAGTTCTTC
CDR3 protein: CASSEMASGVEQFF
J gene: TRBJ2-1
D gene: TRBD2
clone size: once
V gene: TRBV25-1

CDR3 DNA: TGTGCCAGCAGTGAATTAGGGGACACTAGCAATCAGCCCCAGCATTTT
CDR3 protein: CASSELGDTSNQPQHF
J gene: TRBJ1-5
D gene: NA
clone size: NA
V gene: TRBV25-1

CDR3 DNA: TGTGCCAGCAGTTTAACAGGGGCTGGGGCCAACGTCCTGACTTTC
CDR3 protein: CASSLTGAGANVLTF
J gene: TRBJ2-6
D gene: TRBD1
clone size: NA
V gene: TRBV28

CDR3 DNA: TGTGCCAGCAGTGAGGGACAGGGCCAAGGCAATCAGCCCCAGCATTTT
CDR3 protein: CASSEGQGQGNQPQHF
J gene: TRBJ1-5
D gene: TRBD1
clone size: NA
V gene: TRBV25-1